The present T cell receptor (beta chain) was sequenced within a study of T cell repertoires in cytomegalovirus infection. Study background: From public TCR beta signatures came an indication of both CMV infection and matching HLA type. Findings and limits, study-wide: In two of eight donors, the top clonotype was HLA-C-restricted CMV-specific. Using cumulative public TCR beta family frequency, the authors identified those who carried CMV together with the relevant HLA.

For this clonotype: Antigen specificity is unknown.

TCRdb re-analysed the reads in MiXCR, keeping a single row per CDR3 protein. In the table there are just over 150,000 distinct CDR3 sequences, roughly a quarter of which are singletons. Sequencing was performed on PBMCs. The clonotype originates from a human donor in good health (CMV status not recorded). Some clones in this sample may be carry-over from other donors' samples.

In DNA, the CDR3 is TGTGCCAGCAGTTTACCCTCCGGGACAGGGAATTCACCCCTCCACTTT. The encoded protein is CASSLPSGTGNSPLHF. The V call is TRBV28, the J call TRBJ1-6; TRBD1 agrees at 9 bases. Trimming removed 2 bases from V and 7 bases from J; junction bases left unmatched: 6. The CDR3 totals 16 residues. Germline V gene sequence: CDR1 MDHEN, CDR2 SYDVKM.